Shown below are 11 T cell receptor beta chains from a single sample sequenced in a study of CD8+ T cells in alopecia areata. Treatment meaning: oral pan-JAK inhibitor, 5-10 mg twice daily. RNA, once extracted, was reverse transcribed into cDNA for use as the sequencing template. Produced via immunoSEQ multiplex PCR; TCRdb's table is partial and in-frame only. The sample shows 200,000 to 250,000 clones, roughly two fifths of them seen only once. The source was CD4+ T cells sorted from blood, collected at approximately week 34, from a patient treated with tofacitinib. Source of these receptors: a human donor with alopecia areata.

This clone was counted a few times. The V and J genes are TRBV29-1 and TRBJ2-3; 9 positions match TRBD2. Germline V gene lookup returns CDR1 SQVTM and CDR2 ANQGSEA. The CDR3 length is 11 residues. Losses at the gene ends were 3 bases for V and 11 bases for J; bases not matched to a gene: 3. The CDR3 coding sequence is TGCAGCGTTGATACAGCGGGGGGGCAGTATTTT. Its translation is CSVDTAGGQYF.

In its sample, this clone was seen a few times. J is TRBJ2-2 and V is TRBV7-3; maybe TRBD1 (6 bases). Per germline, CDR1 SGHTA and CDR2 FQGTGA. Trimming stripped 5 bases from V and 7 bases from J, with 11 bases between. This CDR3 is built from 13 residues. CDR3 nucleotide sequence: TGTGCCAGCAGCACAGGGCAGAGCGGGGAGCTGTTTTTT. As protein: CASSTGQSGELFF.

This chain links TRBV18 with TRBJ2-3; 7 bases match TRBD2. The CDR3 extends over 16 amino acids. V was clipped by 3 bases and J by 0 bases; unmatched bases: 6. Per the germline V gene, CDR1 is KGHSH and CDR2 is LQKENI. The CDR3, as DNA: TGTGCCAGCTCACCGACTAGCCAGACTAGCACAGATACGCAGTATTTT. It yields the protein CASSPTSQTSTDTQYF. Looking up the rest from reference TRBV18 and TRBJ2-3 gives the full variable domain: NAGVMQNPRHLVRRRGQEARLRCSPMKGHSHVYWYRQLPEEGLKFMVYLQKENIIDESGMPKERFSAEFPKEGPSILRIQQVVRGDSAAYFCASSPTSQTSTDTQYFGPGTRLTVL.

The chain has TRBV6-5 and TRBJ1-6; TRBD1 matches 10 bases. This CDR3 is 15 amino acids long. The trim removed 0 bases at V and 13 bases at J, leaving 6 bases unmatched. CDR1 and CDR2 from the germline V gene are MNHEY and SVGAGI. DNA for the CDR3: TGTGCCAGCAGTTACTCGGGACAGGGGAAAAGGCCCCTCCACTTT. The encoded protein is CASSYSGQGKRPLHF.

The V gene is TRBV9, the J gene TRBJ2-7; the match to TRBD1 covers 8 bases. V trimming: 0 bases; J trimming: 2 bases; junction bases outside the gene matches: 7. CDR3 size: 16 residues. CDR1 and CDR2 from the germline V gene are SGDLS and YYNGEE. CDR3 nucleotide sequence: TGTGCCAGCAGCGTAGGTGCAGGGGGCTACCCCTACGAGCAGTACTTC. Encoded protein: CASSVGAGGYPYEQYF.

V and J are TRBV18 and TRBJ2-6; TRBD1 aligns across 7 bases. Germline V gene data show CDR1 as KGHSH and CDR2 as LQKENI. The CDR3 sequence is 21 residues long. The J segment lost 0 bases and the V segment lost 3 bases, leaving 17 bases of the junction unmatched. Here the CDR3 DNA reads TGTGCCAGCTCACCGGGACAGCCGAAGGCCCCGGGGCCCTCTGGGGCCAACGTCCTGACTTTC. Translation gives CASSPGQPKAPGPSGANVLTF.

The V call is TRBV19, the J call TRBJ2-2, with a tentative D call TRBD1 (6 bases). V dropped 4 bases and J dropped 0 bases, with 9 bases sitting between them. The CDR3 contains 15 residues. Germline V CDR1 and CDR2: LNHDA, SQIVND (reference sequence). CDR3 bases: TGTGCCAGTAGTAAGACAGGAGCGAACACCGGGGAGCTGTTTTTT. Translation gives CASSKTGANTGELFF.

This clone was seen a few times. The chain combines TRBV7-9 with TRBJ2-1; 7 bases line up with TRBD1. Germline CDR1 is SEHNR and CDR2 is FQNEAQ (reference sequence). The junction had 9 bases not matched to a gene; V was cut back by 6 bases and J by 10 bases. The CDR3 spans 13 residues. The CDR3 loop is CASSSTGDGEQFF. The CDR3 coding sequence is TGTGCCAGCAGTTCTACAGGGGACGGGGAGCAGTTCTTC.

The chain couples TRBV30 to TRBJ2-1, with D maybe TRBD2 (5 bases). Germline V gene data show CDR1 as GTSNPN and CDR2 as SVGIG (reference sequence). The CDR3 runs 15 residues. V shed 4 bases and J shed 7 bases, with 20 bases lying between them. As DNA, the CDR3 is TGTGCCTGGATGCTAATGACGGGTAGCGCGAATGAGCAGTTCTTC. Translating gives CAWMLMTGSANEQFF.

The rearrangement links TRBV6-5 to TRBJ2-1, with D perhaps matching TRBD1 (5 bases). Trimming left V 5 bases short and J 0 bases short, with 11 bases between. Germline V CDR1 and CDR2: MNHEY, SVGAGI. This CDR3 comprises 15 residues. CDR3 in DNA: TGTGCCAGCAGTCCGGCAGGGCCCTCCTACAATGAGCAGTTCTTC. Encoded protein: CASSPAGPSYNEQFF.

This clone was seen only a few times. This CDR3 is CASSFRGGGSSYEQYF. DNA of the CDR3: TGTGCCAGTAGTTTCCGAGGGGGCGGAAGCTCCTACGAGCAGTACTTC. The V gene is TRBV19, the J gene TRBJ2-7; TRBD1 aligns across 7 bases. Germline V gene sequence: CDR1 LNHDA, CDR2 SQIVND (reference sequence). J was trimmed by 0 bases and V by 5 bases; bases with no gene match: 10. CDR3 size: 16 residues.